This record concerns one T cell receptor (beta chain) sequence. Antigen unknown. Other DNA variants within this sample encode the same CDR3. These data originate in a study of Ad26.COV2.S vaccination and SARS-CoV-2 variants. The ends were cut back, 6 bases at V and 4 bases at J, with 7 bases in the middle. CDR3 length: 12 amino acids. Germline CDR1 reads LGHNT; CDR2 reads FRNRAP. The table came from immunoSEQ multiplex PCR; TCRdb's copy has only in-frame clones and leaves some out. The sample records 350,000 to 450,000 clones, 92% being singletons. General study results and limits: Measurement of non-spike TCR breadth gave similar results in vaccine and placebo recipients.

This receptor was obtained from a human donor who had recovered from COVID-19. The V gene is TRBV12-5, the J gene TRBJ1-5; D gene ambiguous. Sequenced material: peripheral blood, taken after recovery from COVID-19. CDR3 amino acids: CASGLGNQPQHF. The CDR3 bases are TGTGCTAGTGGCCTTGGGAATCAGCCCCAGCATTTT. The variable domain in full, with the rest retrieved from reference TRBV12-5 and TRBJ1-5, is DARVTQTPRHKVTEMGQEVTMRCQPILGHNTVFWYRQTMMQGLELLAYFRNRAPLDDSGMPKDRFSAEMPDATLATLKIQPSEPRDSAVYFCASGLGNQPQHFGDGTRLSIL.